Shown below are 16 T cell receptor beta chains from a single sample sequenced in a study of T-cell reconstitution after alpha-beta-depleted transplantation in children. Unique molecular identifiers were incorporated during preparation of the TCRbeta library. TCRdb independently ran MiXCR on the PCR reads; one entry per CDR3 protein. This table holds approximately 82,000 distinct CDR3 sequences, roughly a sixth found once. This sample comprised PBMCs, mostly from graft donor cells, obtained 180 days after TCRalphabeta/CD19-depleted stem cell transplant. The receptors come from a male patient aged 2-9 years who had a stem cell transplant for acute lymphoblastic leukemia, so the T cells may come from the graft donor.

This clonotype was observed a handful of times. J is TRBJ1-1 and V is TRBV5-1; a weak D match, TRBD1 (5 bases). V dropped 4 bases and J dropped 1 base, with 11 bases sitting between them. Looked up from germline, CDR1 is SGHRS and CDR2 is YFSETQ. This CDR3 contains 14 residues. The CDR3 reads CASSAPGWNTEAFF. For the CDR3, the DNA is TGCGCCAGCAGCGCCCCAGGGTGGAACACTGAAGCTTTCTTT.

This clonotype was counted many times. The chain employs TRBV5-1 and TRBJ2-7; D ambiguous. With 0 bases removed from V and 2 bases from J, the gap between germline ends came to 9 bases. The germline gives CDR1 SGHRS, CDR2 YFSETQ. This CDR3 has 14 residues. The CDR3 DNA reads TGCGCCAGCAGCTTGGCGGCGGATACCTACGAGCAGTACTTC. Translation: CASSLAADTYEQYF.

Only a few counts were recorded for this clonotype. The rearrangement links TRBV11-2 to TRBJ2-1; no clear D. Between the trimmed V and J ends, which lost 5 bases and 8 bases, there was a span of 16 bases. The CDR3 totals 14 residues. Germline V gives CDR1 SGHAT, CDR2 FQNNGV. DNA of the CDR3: TGTGCCAGCAGCCCCCTCCACCTCGTCGATGAGCAGTTCTTC. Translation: CASSPLHLVDEQFF.

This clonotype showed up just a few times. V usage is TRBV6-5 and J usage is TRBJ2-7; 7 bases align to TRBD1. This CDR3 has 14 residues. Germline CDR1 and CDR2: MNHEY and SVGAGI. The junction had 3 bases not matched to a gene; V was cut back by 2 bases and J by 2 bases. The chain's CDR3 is CASSYEGATYEQYF. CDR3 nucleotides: TGTGCCAGCAGTTACGAGGGGGCAACCTACGAGCAGTACTTC.

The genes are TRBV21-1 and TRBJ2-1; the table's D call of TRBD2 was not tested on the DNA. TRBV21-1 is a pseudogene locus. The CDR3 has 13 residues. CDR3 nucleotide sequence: TGTGCCAGCAGTCGAGGAGCGGGGGGGCCTCAGGTCTTC. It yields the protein CASSRGAGGPQVF.

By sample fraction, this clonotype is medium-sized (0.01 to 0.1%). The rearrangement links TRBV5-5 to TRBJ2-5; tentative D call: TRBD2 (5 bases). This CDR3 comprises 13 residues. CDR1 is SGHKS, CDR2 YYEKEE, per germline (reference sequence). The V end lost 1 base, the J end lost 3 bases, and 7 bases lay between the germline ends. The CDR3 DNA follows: TGTGCCAGCAGCTTGCCCGGGAAAGAGACCCAGTACTTC. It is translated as CASSLPGKETQYF.

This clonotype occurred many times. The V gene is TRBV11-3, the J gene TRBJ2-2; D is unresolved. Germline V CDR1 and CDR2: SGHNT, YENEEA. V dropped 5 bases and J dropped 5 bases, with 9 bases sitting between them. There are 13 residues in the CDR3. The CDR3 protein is CASSLDFTGELFF. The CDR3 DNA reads TGTGCCAGCAGCCTCGATTTTACCGGGGAGCTGTTTTTT.

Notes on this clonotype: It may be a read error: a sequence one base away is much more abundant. CDR3 coding DNA: TGTGCCAGGAGTCTACTGAAAAGGCAGCTCTTC. It is translated as CARSLLKRQLF. The chain employs TRBV12-3 or TRBV12-4 and TRBJ2-1; D gene unclear. This CDR3 is 11 amino acids long.

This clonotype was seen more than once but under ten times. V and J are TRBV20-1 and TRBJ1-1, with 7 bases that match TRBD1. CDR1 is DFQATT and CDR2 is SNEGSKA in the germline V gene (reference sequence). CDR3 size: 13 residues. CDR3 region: CSPGGRMNTEAFF. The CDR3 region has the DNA TGCAGCCCAGGGGGACGGATGAACACTGAAGCTTTCTTT.

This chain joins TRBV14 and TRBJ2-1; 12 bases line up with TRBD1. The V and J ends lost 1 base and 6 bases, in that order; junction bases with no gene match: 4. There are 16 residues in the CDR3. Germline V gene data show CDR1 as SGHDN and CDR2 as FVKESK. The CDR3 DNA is TGTGCCAGCAGCCAAGTCCCGGGACAGGGGGCCAATGAGCAGTTCTTC. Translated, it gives CASSQVPGQGANEQFF. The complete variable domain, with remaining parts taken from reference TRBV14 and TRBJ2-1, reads EAGVTQFPSHSVIEKGQTVTLRCDPISGHDNLYWYRRVMGKEIKFLLHFVKESKQDESGMPNNRFLAERTGGTYSTLKVQPAELEDSGVYFCASSQVPGQGANEQFFGPGTRLTVL.

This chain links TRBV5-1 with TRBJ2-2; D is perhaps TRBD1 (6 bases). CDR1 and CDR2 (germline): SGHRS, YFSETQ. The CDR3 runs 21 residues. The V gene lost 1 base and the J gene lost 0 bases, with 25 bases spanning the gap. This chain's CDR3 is CASSLRRARAVDSSNTGELFF. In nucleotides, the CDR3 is TGCGCCAGCAGCTTGCGCCGTGCGAGGGCGGTGGACAGCTCGAACACCGGGGAGCTGTTTTTT.

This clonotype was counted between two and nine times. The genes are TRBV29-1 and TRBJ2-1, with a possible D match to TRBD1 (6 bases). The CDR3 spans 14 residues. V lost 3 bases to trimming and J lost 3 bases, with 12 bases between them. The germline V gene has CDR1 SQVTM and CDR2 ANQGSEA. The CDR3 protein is CSVEGAGGYNEQFF. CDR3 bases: TGCAGCGTTGAGGGGGCTGGAGGCTACAATGAGCAGTTCTTC.

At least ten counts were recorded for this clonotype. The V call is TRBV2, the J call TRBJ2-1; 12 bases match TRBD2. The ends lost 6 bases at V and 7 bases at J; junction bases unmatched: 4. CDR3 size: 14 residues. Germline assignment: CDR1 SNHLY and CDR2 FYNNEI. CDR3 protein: CASRFGLAGNEQFF. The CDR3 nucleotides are TGTGCCAGCAGATTTGGACTAGCGGGGAATGAGCAGTTCTTC.

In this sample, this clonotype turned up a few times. CDR3 loop: CASSESTRTVNTEAFF. CDR3 nucleotides: TGCGCCAGCAGTGAGTCGACTCGGACAGTGAACACTGAAGCTTTCTTT. The chain recombines TRBV10-2 with TRBJ1-1; possibly TRBD1 for D (6 bases). V lost 0 bases, J lost 0 bases, and 11 bases lay in between. The CDR3 is made up of 16 amino acids. Germline assignment: CDR1 WSHSY and CDR2 SAAADI.

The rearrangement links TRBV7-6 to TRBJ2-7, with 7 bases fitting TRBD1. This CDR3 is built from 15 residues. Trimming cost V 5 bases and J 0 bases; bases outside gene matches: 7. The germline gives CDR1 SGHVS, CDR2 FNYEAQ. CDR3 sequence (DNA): TGTGCCAGCAGCACCCGGACAGGTAACTCCTACGAGCAGTACTTC. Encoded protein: CASSTRTGNSYEQYF.

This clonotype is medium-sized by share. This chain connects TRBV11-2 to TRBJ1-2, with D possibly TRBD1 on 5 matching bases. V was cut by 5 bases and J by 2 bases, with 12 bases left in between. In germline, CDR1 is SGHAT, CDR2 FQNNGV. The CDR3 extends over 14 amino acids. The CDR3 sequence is CASSLGGRNYGYTF. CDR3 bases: TGTGCCAGCAGCCTGGGGGGACGGAACTATGGCTACACCTTC.